Reported below is one TCR beta chain. This sample is drawn from a study of blood T cell repertoires in COVID-19. The overall study: Both acute and convalescent COVID-19 samples were obtained from the United States, Italy and Spain. Nucleic acid was either cDNA or gDNA, and it came from T cells, B-cell-depleted T cells, or PBMCs.

Authors' analysis steps: Cell counts per sample came from amplifying reference gene primers. The method was immunoSEQ multiplex PCR; TCRdb's version includes in-frame clones alone and lacks a portion of them. V, J and clone size derive from that table, while D and trimming were established from the DNA sequence. The sample holds tens of thousands of clones, 88% seen once. CDR1 and CDR2 from the germline V gene are KGHSH and LQKENI. V shed 2 bases and J shed 6 bases, with 7 bases lying between them. The CDR3 runs 13 residues. The receptor was isolated from a human donor in a cohort sampled during active COVID-19. Material: peripheral blood. This chain connects TRBV18 to TRBJ2-2; D is undetermined. The chain's CDR3 is CASSPISAGELFF. The CDR3 DNA sequence: TGTGCCAGCTCACCAATATCAGCCGGGGAGCTGTTTTTT. Full variable domain (remainder filled in from reference TRBV18 and TRBJ2-2): NAGVMQNPRHLVRRRGQEARLRCSPMKGHSHVYWYRQLPEEGLKFMVYLQKENIIDESGMPKERFSAEFPKEGPSILRIQQVVRGDSAAYFCASSPISAGELFFGEGSRLTVL.